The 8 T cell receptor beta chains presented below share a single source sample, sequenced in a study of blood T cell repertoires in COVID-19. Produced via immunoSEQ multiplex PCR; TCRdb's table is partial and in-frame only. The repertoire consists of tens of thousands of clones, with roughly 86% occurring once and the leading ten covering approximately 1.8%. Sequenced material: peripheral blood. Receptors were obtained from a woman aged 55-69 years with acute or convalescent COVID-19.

The CDR3 spells CASSLIQGGGYTF. The CDR3 coding sequence is TGTGCCAGCAGCCTAATCCAGGGGGGCGGCTACACCTTC. The chain has TRBV9 and TRBJ1-2, with 7 nucleotides matching TRBD1. This CDR3 is built from 13 residues. With 4 bases clipped from V and 8 bases from J, the junction kept 8 bases outside the gene matches. Germline loops: CDR1 SGDLS, CDR2 YYNGEE.

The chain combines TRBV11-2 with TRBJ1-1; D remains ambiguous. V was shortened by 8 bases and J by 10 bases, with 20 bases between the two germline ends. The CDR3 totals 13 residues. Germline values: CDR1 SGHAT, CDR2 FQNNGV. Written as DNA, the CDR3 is TGTGCCAGCTCATGGGTGGGGAGAGTAGGAGCTTTCTTT. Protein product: CASSWVGRVGAFF.

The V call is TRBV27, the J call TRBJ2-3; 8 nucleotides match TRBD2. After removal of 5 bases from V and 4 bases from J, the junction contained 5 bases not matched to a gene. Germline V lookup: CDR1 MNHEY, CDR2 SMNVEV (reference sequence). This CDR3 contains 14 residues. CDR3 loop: CASSSGRGSDTQYF. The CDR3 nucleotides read TGTGCCAGCAGTAGCGGGAGAGGTTCAGATACGCAGTATTTT.

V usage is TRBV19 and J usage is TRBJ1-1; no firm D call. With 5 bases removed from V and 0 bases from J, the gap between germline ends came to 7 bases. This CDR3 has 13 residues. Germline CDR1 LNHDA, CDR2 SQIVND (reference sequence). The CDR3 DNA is TGTGCCAGTAGTTCACAGCTGAACACTGAAGCTTTCTTT. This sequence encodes CASSSQLNTEAFF.

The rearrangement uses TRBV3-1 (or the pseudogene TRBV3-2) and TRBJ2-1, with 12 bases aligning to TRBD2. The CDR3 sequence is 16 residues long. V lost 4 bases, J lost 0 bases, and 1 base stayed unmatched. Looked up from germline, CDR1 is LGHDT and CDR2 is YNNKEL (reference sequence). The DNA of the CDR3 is TGTGCCAGCAGCCGGGGACTAGCGGGCTCCTACAATGAGCAGTTCTTC. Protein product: CASSRGLAGSYNEQFF.

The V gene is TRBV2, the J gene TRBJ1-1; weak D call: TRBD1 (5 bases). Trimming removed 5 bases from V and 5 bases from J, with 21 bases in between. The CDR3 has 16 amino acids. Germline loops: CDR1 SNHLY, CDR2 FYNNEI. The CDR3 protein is CASSPQGEGAGTEAFF. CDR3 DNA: TGTGCCAGCAGTCCCCAGGGTGAGGGAGCGGGGACTGAAGCTTTCTTT.

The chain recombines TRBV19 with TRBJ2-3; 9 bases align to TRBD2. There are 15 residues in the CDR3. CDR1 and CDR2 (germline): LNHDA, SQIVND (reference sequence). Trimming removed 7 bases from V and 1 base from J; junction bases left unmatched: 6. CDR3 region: CASTGVAGGTDTQYF. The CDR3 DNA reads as TGTGCCAGTACGGGGGTAGCGGGGGGCACAGATACGCAGTATTTT.

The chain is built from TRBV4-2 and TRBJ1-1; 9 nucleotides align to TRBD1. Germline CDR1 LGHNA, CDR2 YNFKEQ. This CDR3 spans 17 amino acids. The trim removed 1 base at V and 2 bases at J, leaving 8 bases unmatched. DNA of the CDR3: TGTGCCAGCAGCCAAGCTGCCACGGGACAGGGAAACACTGAAGCTTTCTTT. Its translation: CASSQAATGQGNTEAFF.